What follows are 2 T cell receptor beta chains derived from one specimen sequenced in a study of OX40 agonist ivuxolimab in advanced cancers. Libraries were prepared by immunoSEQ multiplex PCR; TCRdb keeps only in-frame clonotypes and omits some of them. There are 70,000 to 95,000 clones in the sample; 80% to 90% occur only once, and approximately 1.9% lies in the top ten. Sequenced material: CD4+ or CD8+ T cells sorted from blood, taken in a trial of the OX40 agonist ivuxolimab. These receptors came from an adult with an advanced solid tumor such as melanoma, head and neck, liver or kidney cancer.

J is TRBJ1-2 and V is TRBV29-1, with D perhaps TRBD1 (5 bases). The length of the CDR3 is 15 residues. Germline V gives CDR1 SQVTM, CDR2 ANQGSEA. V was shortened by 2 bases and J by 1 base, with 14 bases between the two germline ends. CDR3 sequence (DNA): TGCAGCGTTGAATCCCAGGGTCACGTTAACTATGGCTACACCTTC. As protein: CSVESQGHVNYGYTF.

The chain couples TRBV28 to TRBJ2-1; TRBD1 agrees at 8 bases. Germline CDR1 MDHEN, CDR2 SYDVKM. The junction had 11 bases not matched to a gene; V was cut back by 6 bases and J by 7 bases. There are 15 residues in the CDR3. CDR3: CASRLPGQAKNEQFF. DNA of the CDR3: TGTGCCAGCAGGTTACCGGGACAGGCGAAAAATGAGCAGTTCTTC.